Each of the 22 T cell receptor beta chains below was sequenced from the same sample in a study of hypomethylating agent response in myelodysplastic syndrome. Libraries were prepared by immunoSEQ multiplex PCR; TCRdb keeps only in-frame clonotypes and omits some of them. The sample contains nearly 2,000 clones, 65% to 90% of which appear only once. This specimen was bone marrow, taken before or after starting hypomethylating agent treatment for myelodysplastic syndrome (not recorded which). These receptors originate from a human donor with myelodysplastic syndrome.

This clone was seen a single time. V gene TRBV19 combines with J gene TRBJ2-6; 9 bases fit TRBD1. In germline, CDR1 is LNHDA, CDR2 SQIVND (reference sequence). The junction had 8 bases not matched to a gene; V was cut back by 3 bases and J by 2 bases. The length of the CDR3 is 18 residues. For the CDR3, the DNA is TGTGCCAGTAGTATTAGGGGACAGGGCGGCACTGGGGCCAACGTCCTGACTTTC. Translating it yields CASSIRGQGGTGANVLTF.

For the CDR3, the DNA is TGTGCCAGCAGCTATGGACAGGGGGCGAACATTCAGTACTTC. This sequence encodes CASSYGQGANIQYF. The genes are TRBV28 and TRBJ2-4; 11 nucleotides match TRBD1. V lost 6 bases, J lost 7 bases, and 5 bases stayed unmatched. CDR3 length: 14 amino acids. CDR1 MDHEN and CDR2 SYDVKM come from the germline V gene.

This sequence joins TRBV18 and TRBJ1-5; 7 bases are a match to TRBD1. The CDR3 consists of 14 residues. Germline assignment: CDR1 KGHSH and CDR2 LQKENI. V trimming: 5 bases; J trimming: 5 bases; junction bases outside the gene matches: 6. CDR3 residues: CASSVTGMDQPQHF. The CDR3 bases are TGTGCCAGCTCAGTGACAGGGATGGATCAGCCCCAGCATTTT.

The chain combines TRBV7-2 with TRBJ2-6; possibly TRBD2 for D (5 bases). CDR1 and CDR2 (germline): SGHTA, FQGNSA. Trimming removed 5 bases at V and 1 base at J, with 9 bases between. The CDR3 totals 15 residues. The CDR3 DNA sequence: TGTGCCAGCAGCGAGCCGGGGTCTGGGGCCAACGTCCTGACTTTC. This gives the protein CASSEPGSGANVLTF.

The chain has TRBV28 and TRBJ2-7; D gene ambiguous. This CDR3 contains 13 residues. CDR1 and CDR2 (germline): MDHEN, SYDVKM. The germline V and J ends were trimmed by 3 bases and 2 bases, with 8 bases remaining between them. Here the CDR3 reads CASSFRSTYEQYF. The CDR3 region has the DNA TGTGCCAGCAGTTTCCGGTCGACCTACGAGCAGTACTTC.

The chain is built from TRBV7-2 and TRBJ2-7; D remains unclear. The CDR3 contains 15 residues. V shed 4 bases and J shed 0 bases, with 13 bases lying between them. CDR1 and CDR2 (germline): SGHTA, FQGNSA. CDR3: CASSSSARSSYEQYF. CDR3 nucleotides: TGTGCCAGCAGCTCCTCGGCCCGGTCCTCCTACGAGCAGTACTTC.

For the CDR3, the DNA is TGTGCCAGCAGCTTATTGGGTGCGGGGGGAGTCCACGAGCAGTACTTC. Its translation: CASSLLGAGGVHEQYF. The chain couples TRBV7-2 to TRBJ2-5, with 8 bases fitting TRBD2. TRBJ2-7 matches the DNA end more closely, so the J call is doubtful. Germline lookup yields CDR1 SGHTA and CDR2 FQGNSA. The CDR3 sequence is 16 residues long.

This chain joins TRBV4-2 and TRBJ1-1; 10 bases align to TRBD1. Germline lookup yields CDR1 LGHNA and CDR2 YNFKEQ. V gave up 2 bases and J gave up 3 bases; unmatched junction bases: 3. The CDR3 has 15 amino acids. CDR3 residues: CASSQPGTGDTEAFF. The CDR3 nucleotides read TGTGCCAGCAGCCAACCCGGGACAGGGGACACTGAAGCTTTCTTT.

The chain recombines TRBV5-5 with TRBJ1-1; D unclear. CDR3 size: 14 residues. Germline CDR1 reads SGHKS; CDR2 reads YYEKEE (reference sequence). V gave up 1 base and J gave up 0 bases, with 7 bases separating them. CDR3 sequence (DNA): TGTGCCAGCAGCTTGTTGGCGGTGAACACTGAAGCTTTCTTT. As protein: CASSLLAVNTEAFF.

The V call is TRBV23-1, the J call TRBJ2-1; 8 bases are a match to TRBD1. TRBV23-1 is classed as an ORF, of uncertain function. The CDR3 runs to 12 residues. V shed 6 bases and J 9 bases; nucleotides not matched to a gene: 4. The CDR3 DNA sequence: TGCGCCAGCAGCCAACAGGGGGGTGAGCAGTTCTTC. Its protein product is CASSQQGGEQFF.

The chain joins TRBV27 to TRBJ1-5, with no clear D. This CDR3 is built from 14 residues. The V gene's germline CDR1 is MNHEY and CDR2 SMNVEV (reference sequence). V was cut by 3 bases and J by 1 base, with 7 bases left in between. The CDR3 coding sequence is TGTGCCAGCAGTTTTCCGGGGAGCAATCAGCCCCAGCATTTT. It yields the protein CASSFPGSNQPQHF.

As regards this clone: One junction end disagrees with the germline gene, perhaps due to a read error. At the DNA level, this CDR3 is encoded by other sequences in the same sample as well. The gene calls are TRBV7-9 and TRBJ2-7; D gene uncertain. CDR3 length equals 16 residues. CDR1 is SEHNR and CDR2 is FQNEAQ in the germline V gene (reference sequence). In nucleotides, the CDR3 is TGTGCCAGCAGCTTAGTCGGAGAAGGATTAAGTGACAAGCAATACTTC. Translated, it gives CASSLVGEGLSDKQYF.

This clone was recorded once. This chain uses TRBV7-3 with TRBJ2-2; D is undetermined. The CDR3 has 16 amino acids. Trimming removed 2 bases at V and 0 bases at J, with 10 bases between. Germline V gives CDR1 SGHTA, CDR2 FQGTGA. The CDR3 DNA sequence: TGTGCCAGCAGCTTACTTGCGGTCGCGAACACCGGGGAGCTGTTTTTT. Protein: CASSLLAVANTGELFF.

V usage is TRBV27 and J usage is TRBJ2-5; TRBD1 agrees at 7 bases. The J call may be faulty, since TRBJ2-7 better matches the DNA end. The CDR3 has 14 amino acids. Germline V lookup: CDR1 MNHEY, CDR2 SMNVEV (reference sequence). As DNA, the CDR3 is TGTGCCAGCAGTTTGCCGGGACAGCTACCCGAGCAGTACTTC. Encoded protein: CASSLPGQLPEQYF.

The genes are TRBV10-3 and TRBJ2-3; D call uncertain. The CDR3 has 14 residues. The germline V and J ends were trimmed by 2 bases and 2 bases, with 8 bases remaining between them. Germline CDR1 reads ENHRY; CDR2 reads SYGVKD. The CDR3 bases are TGTGCCATCAGTGAGGGCAGAGACACAGATACGCAGTATTTT. This codes for CAISEGRDTDTQYF.

This clone turned up a few times. This chain joins TRBV5-8 and TRBJ1-1, with no clear D. With 1 base removed from V and 2 bases from J, the gap between germline ends came to 9 bases. Germline-derived CDR1 and CDR2 are SGHTS and YDEGEE. The length of the CDR3 is 14 residues. The CDR3 sequence: CASSLRGFNTEAFF. CDR3 DNA sequence: TGTGCCAGCAGCTTGAGAGGTTTTAACACTGAAGCTTTCTTT.

The J gene is TRBJ2-1, the V gene TRBV28, with D unresolved. V lost 7 bases and J lost 8, with 15 bases in between. Germline CDR1 reads MDHEN; CDR2 reads SYDVKM. This CDR3 is built from 13 residues. CDR3 protein: CASITPENDEQFF. CDR3 nucleotide sequence: TGTGCCAGCATCACCCCAGAGAATGATGAGCAGTTCTTC. Combining the CDR3 with reference TRBV28 and TRBJ2-1 gives the whole variable domain DVKVTQSSRYLVKRTGEKVFLECVQDMDHENMFWYRQDPGLGLRLIYFSYDVKMKEKGDIPEGYSVSREKKERFSLILESASTNQTSMYLCASITPENDEQFFGPGTRLTVL.

J is TRBJ2-7 and V is TRBV11-3; D perhaps matches TRBD2 (6 bases). In germline, CDR1 is SGHNT, CDR2 YENEEA. The V end lost 5 bases, the J end lost 5 bases, and 16 bases lay between the germline ends. The CDR3 has 14 residues. The CDR3 DNA reads as TGTGCCAGCAGCCCTGACACGGGGGTGAACGAGCAGTACTTC. Translating it yields CASSPDTGVNEQYF. The whole variable domain, remainder taken from reference TRBV11-3 and TRBJ2-7, is EAGVVQSPRYKIIEKKQPVAFWCNPISGHNTLYWYLQNLGQGPELLIRYENEEAVDDSQLPKDRFSAERLKGVDSTLKIQPAELGDSAVYLCASSPDTGVNEQYFGPGTRLTVT.

V is TRBV7-3 and J is TRBJ1-2; D is undetermined. Trimming pared 8 bases from V and 9 bases from J, leaving 16 bases between. This CDR3 has 12 amino acids. Germline V gene lookup returns CDR1 SGHTA and CDR2 FQGTGA. Written as DNA, the CDR3 is TGTGCCAGCGGTGACACGGGTTATCGCTACACCTTC. It specifies CASGDTGYRYTF.

The V gene is TRBV4-1, the J gene TRBJ2-1; 9 bases fit TRBD1. This CDR3 comprises 16 residues. Germline CDR1 is MGHRA and CDR2 is YSYEKL. V gave up 3 bases and J gave up 6 bases; unmatched junction bases: 9. CDR3 protein: CASSQYLGQGSNEQFF. CDR3 nucleotides: TGCGCCAGCAGCCAGTACTTGGGACAGGGCTCCAATGAGCAGTTCTTC.

The chain carries TRBV5-4 and TRBJ1-2; D gene uncertain. From germline, CDR1 is SGHNT and CDR2 YYREEE (reference sequence). V lost 8 bases and J 4 bases, leaving 12 bases between the germline ends. The CDR3 totals 12 residues. Here the CDR3 reads CARPGKTYGYTF. In nucleotides, the CDR3 is TGTGCCAGACCAGGAAAGACCTATGGCTACACCTTC.

This rearrangement joins TRBV6-4 to TRBJ1-2, with 12 positions matching TRBD1. The V gene end was trimmed by 5 bases and the J gene end by 7 bases; junction bases not matched to a gene: 5. The germline V gene encodes CDR1 MRHNA and CDR2 SNTAGT. The CDR3 loop spans 14 amino acids. The CDR3 DNA reads TGTGCCAGCAGTTCCGGGACAGGGGGCATTGGCTACACCTTC. It specifies CASSSGTGGIGYTF.